This T cell receptor (beta chain) stems from a study of T cells in Graves' hyperthyroidism and ophthalmopathy. Turning to the study itself: Peripheral blood specimens were obtained at initial diagnosis, prior to any treatment.

At least ten counts were recorded for this clonotype. Orbital computed tomography and thyroid ultrasound, together with serum TRAb and thyroxine and clinical symptoms, were used for diagnoses. It was at first hyperthyroidism diagnosis, before any ophthalmopathy symptoms, that the blood sample was taken. Amplification of TCR beta CDR3 regions used RNA as the template. TCR CDR3 regions were first amplified by RT-PCR with HTBI primers. Via MiXCR, TCRdb re-called the multiplex PCR reads, giving one row per CDR3 protein. The profile shows hundreds of thousands of distinct CDR3 sequences, 15% to 19% of them singletons. The sequenced sample consisted of blood. The sequence came from a woman between 18 and 29 years old with Graves' hyperthyroidism that later progressed to Graves' ophthalmopathy.

The CDR3 protein is CAWSVDTQYF. The CDR3 DNA sequence: TGTGCCTGGAGTGTAGATACGCAGTATTTT. This chain joins TRBV30 and TRBJ2-3, with D hard to call. CDR3 size: 10 residues. Germline V CDR1 and CDR2: GTSNPN, SVGIG (reference sequence). Trimming stripped 0 bases from V and 5 bases from J, with 0 bases between. Drawing the rest from reference TRBV30 and TRBJ2-3, the complete variable domain is SQTIHQWPATLVQPVGSPLSLECTVEGTSNPNLYWYRQAAGRGLQLLFYSVGIGQISSEVPQNLSASRPQDRQFILSSKKLLLSDSGFYLCAWSVDTQYFGPGTRLTVL.